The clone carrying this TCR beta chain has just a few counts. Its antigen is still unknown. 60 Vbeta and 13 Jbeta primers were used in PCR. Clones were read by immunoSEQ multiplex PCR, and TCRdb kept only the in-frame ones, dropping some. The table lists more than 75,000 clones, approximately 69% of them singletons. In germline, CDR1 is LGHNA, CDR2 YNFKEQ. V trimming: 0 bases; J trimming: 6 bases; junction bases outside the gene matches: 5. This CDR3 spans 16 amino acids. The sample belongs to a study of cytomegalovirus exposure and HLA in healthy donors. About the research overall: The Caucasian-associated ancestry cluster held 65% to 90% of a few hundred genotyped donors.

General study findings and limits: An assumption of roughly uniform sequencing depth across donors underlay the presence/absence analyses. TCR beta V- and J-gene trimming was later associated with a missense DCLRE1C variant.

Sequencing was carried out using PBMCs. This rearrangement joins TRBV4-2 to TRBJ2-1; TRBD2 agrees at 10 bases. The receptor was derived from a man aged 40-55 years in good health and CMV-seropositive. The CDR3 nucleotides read TGTGCCAGCAGCCAAGATCGGGCTAGCGGGGGCAATGAGCAGTTCTTC. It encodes CASSQDRASGGNEQFF.